The text below deals with one TCR beta chain. Primers for the PCR totalled 60 Vbeta and 13 Jbeta. Libraries were prepared by immunoSEQ multiplex PCR; TCRdb keeps only in-frame clonotypes and omits some of them. The sample includes 75,000 to 100,000 clones, roughly 80% of them seen just once. The data stem from a study of cytomegalovirus exposure and HLA in healthy donors. Healthy donors of bone marrow made up the group. V trimming: 0 bases; J trimming: 0 bases; junction bases outside the gene matches: 9. This CDR3 contains 19 residues. Germline values: CDR1 MGHRA, CDR2 YSYEKL. This TCR came from a man aged 55-75 years in good health and CMV-seropositive. The rearrangement links TRBV4-1 to TRBJ2-3; TRBD2 matches 10 bases. Sequenced material: PBMCs. The CDR3, as DNA: TGCGCCAGCAGCCAAGAGCCTAGCGGGGGCTCCCTTAGCACAGATACGCAGTATTTT. Protein sequence: CASSQEPSGGSLSTDTQYF.